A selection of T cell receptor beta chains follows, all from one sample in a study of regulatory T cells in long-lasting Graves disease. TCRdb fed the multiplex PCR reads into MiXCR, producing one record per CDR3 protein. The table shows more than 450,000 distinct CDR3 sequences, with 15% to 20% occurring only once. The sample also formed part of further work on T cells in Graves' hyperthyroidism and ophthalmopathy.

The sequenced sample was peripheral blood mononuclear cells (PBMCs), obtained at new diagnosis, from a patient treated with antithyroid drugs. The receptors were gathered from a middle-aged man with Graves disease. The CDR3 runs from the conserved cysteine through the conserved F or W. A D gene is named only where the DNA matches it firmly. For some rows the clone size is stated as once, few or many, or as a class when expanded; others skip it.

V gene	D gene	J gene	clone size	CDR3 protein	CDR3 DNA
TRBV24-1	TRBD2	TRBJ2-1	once	CATSDPTSGSSWSYNEQFF	TGTGCCACCAGTGATCCGACTAGCGGGAGTTCGTGGTCCTACAATGAGCAGTTCTTC
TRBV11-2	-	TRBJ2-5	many	CASSLVGRVQETQYF	TGTGCCAGCAGCTTAGTTGGCAGGGTCCAAGAGACCCAGTACTTC
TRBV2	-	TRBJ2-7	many	CASSGTWSSYEQYF	TGTGCCAGCAGTGGGACGTGGAGCTCCTACGAGCAGTACTTC
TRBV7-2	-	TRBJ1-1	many	CASSLARSMNTEAFF	TGTGCCAGCAGCTTAGCGCGCTCTATGAACACTGAAGCTTTCTTT
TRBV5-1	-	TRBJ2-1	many	CASTLGLYNEQFF	TGCGCCAGCACCCTCGGCCTTTACAATGAGCAGTTCTTC
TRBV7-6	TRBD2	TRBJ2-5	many	CASSRRTSGETQYF	TGTGCCAGCAGTAGACGGACTAGCGGGGAGACCCAGTACTTC
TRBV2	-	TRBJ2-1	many	CASSVTALEQFF	TGTGCCAGCAGTGTAACGGCGTTGGAGCAGTTCTTC
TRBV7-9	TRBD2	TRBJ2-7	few	CASSSGTSREQYF	TGTGCCAGCAGCTCAGGGACTAGTCGCGAGCAGTACTTC
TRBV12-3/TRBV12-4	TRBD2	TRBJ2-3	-	CASSPRIAGETDTQYF	TGTGCCAGCAGTCCCCGAATAGCGGGAGAAACAGATACGCAGTATTTT
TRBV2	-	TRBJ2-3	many	CASREDRDSLPSTDTQYF	TGTGCCAGCAGGGAAGACAGGGACTCCCTCCCTAGCACAGATACGCAGTATTTT
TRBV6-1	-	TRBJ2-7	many	CASTPLGGRSYEQYF	TGTGCCAGCACTCCGTTGGGAGGACGGAGCTACGAGCAGTACTTC
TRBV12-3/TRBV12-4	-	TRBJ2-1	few	CASSSIGPRGNEQFF	TGTGCCAGCAGTTCCATAGGGCCGAGGGGCAATGAGCAGTTCTTC
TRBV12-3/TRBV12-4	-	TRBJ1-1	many	CASRASGENTEAFF	TGTGCCAGCAGAGCTTCAGGGGAGAACACTGAAGCTTTCTTT
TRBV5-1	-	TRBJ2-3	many	CASSLSRETDTQYF	TGCGCCAGCAGCTTGTCACGGGAAACAGATACGCAGTATTTT
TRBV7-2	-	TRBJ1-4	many	CASSSTFLPNEKLFF	TGTGCCAGCAGCTCGACCTTCCTACCTAATGAAAAACTGTTTTTT
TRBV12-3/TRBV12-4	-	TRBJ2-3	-	CASSFRASTDTQYF	TGTGCCAGCAGTTTCAGAGCTAGCACAGATACGCAGTATTTT
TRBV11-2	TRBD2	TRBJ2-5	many	CASSLASGGETQYF	TGTGCCAGCAGCTTAGCTAGCGGGGGAGAGACCCAGTACTTC
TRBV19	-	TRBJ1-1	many	CASSLPLGTEAFF	TGTGCCAGTAGTCTTCCATTGGGCACTGAAGCTTTCTTT
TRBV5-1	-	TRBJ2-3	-	CASSLGQFLITDTQYF	TGCGCCAGCAGCTTAGGGCAGTTTCTAATCACAGATACGCAGTATTTT
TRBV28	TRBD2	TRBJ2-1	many	CASSFWVAGIWEQFF	TGTGCCAGCAGTTTCTGGGTAGCGGGGATTTGGGAGCAGTTCTTC
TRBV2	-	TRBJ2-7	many	CASNGQSSYEQYF	TGTGCCAGCAACGGGCAGAGCTCCTACGAGCAGTACTTC
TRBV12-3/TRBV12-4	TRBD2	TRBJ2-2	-	CASSFPREGDTGELFF	TGTGCCAGCAGTTTCCCGCGGGAGGGCGACACCGGGGAGCTGTTTTTT
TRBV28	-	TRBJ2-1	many	CASQAGNEQFF	TGTGCCAGCCAAGCCGGCAATGAGCAGTTCTTC
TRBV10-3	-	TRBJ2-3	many	CATADSASTDTQYF	TGTGCCACCGCCGATAGCGCTAGCACAGATACGCAGTATTTT
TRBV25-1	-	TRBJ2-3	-	CASSPRTNLFKDTQYF	TGTGCCAGCAGCCCCCGGACCAACCTTTTTAAGGATACGCAGTATTTT
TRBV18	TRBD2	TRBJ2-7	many	CASSPIGGRSSYEQYF	TGTGCCAGCTCACCGATCGGCGGGAGAAGCTCCTACGAGCAGTACTTC
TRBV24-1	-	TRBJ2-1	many	CATSEANEQFF	TGTGCCACCAGTGAGGCAAACGAGCAGTTCTTC
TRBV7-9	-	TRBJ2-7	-	CASSAARAYEQYF	TGTGCCAGCAGCGCTGCCAGGGCCTACGAGCAGTACTTC
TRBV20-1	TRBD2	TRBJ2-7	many	CSQLAGGSSYEQYF	TGCAGTCAACTAGCGGGAGGCAGCTCCTACGAGCAGTACTTC
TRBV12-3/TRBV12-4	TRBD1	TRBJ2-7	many	CASSPGRYRQGRNEQYF	TGTGCCAGCAGTCCCGGCCGCTATAGACAGGGTCGCAACGAGCAGTACTTC
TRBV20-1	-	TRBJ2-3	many	CSARDGANRDTQYF	TGCAGTGCTAGAGATGGGGCGAACCGGGATACGCAGTATTTT
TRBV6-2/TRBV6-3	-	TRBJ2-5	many	CASRELGETQYF	TGTGCCAGTCGGGAGTTGGGAGAGACCCAGTACTTC
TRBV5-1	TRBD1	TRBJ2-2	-	CASSLDRGDTGELFF	TGCGCCAGCAGTCTAGACAGGGGGGACACCGGGGAGCTGTTTTTT
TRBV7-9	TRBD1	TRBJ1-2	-	CASSPWDSYTANGYTF	TGTGCCAGCAGCCCCTGGGACAGTTACACGGCTAATGGCTACACCTTC
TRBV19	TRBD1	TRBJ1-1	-	CASRRDRGVDTEAFF	TGTGCCAGCCGGCGGGACAGGGGGGTTGACACTGAAGCTTTCTTT
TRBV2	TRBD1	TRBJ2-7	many	CASMPPGQGRNEQYF	TGTGCCAGCATGCCGCCGGGACAGGGGCGGAACGAGCAGTACTTC
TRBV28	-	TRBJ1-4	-	CASSLLLEKLFF	TGTGCCAGCAGTTTATTGCTTGAAAAACTGTTTTTT
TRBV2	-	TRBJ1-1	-	CASSELGGKRTEAFF	TGTGCCAGCAGTGAATTGGGGGGAAAGAGAACTGAAGCTTTCTTT
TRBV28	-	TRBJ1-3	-	CASFSSGNTIYF	TGTGCCAGCTTTTCCTCTGGAAACACCATATATTTT
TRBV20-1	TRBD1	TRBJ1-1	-	CSAPGLAGDRTGRRTEAFF	TGCAGTGCCCCGGGACTAGCGGGAGATCGGACAGGGCGGCGGACTGAAGCTTTCTTT
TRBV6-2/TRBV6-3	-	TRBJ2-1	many	CASSRAPWDEQFF	TGTGCCAGCAGTAGGGCCCCATGGGATGAGCAGTTCTTC
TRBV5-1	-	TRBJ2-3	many	CASRRAENTDTQYF	TGCGCCAGCAGAAGGGCGGAAAACACAGATACGCAGTATTTT
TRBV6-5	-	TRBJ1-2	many	CASSYSSGLVDGYTF	TGTGCCAGCAGTTACTCGTCAGGGTTGGTTGATGGCTACACCTTC
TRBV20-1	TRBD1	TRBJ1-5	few	CSAGGTASSNQPQHF	TGCAGTGCCGGGGGGACAGCCTCTAGCAATCAGCCCCAGCATTTT
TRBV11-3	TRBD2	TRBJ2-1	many	CASSLDVAGDDEQFF	TGTGCCAGCAGCTTAGATGTAGCGGGAGATGATGAGCAGTTCTTC
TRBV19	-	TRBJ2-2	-	CASSMLPGAGGLFF	TGTGCCAGTAGTATGCTTCCGGGAGCCGGGGGGCTGTTTTTT